The 9 T cell receptor beta chains given below trace back to one sample, sequenced in a study of cytomegalovirus exposure and HLA in healthy donors. PCR involved 60 Vbeta and 13 Jbeta primers. Repertoires were generated with immunoSEQ multiplex PCR, while TCRdb's copy carries only in-frame clones and drops some. The sample contains about 130,000 clones, about 80% of which appear only once. The sample was PBMCs. The source of these receptors is a man aged 25-45 years in good health and CMV-seropositive.

As to this clone: Distinct nucleotide sequences in the sample also encode this CDR3. The rearrangement links TRBV2 to TRBJ1-2; 10 bases align to TRBD1. The CDR3 runs 14 residues. J was trimmed by 4 bases and V by 3 bases; bases with no gene match: 2. The germline gives CDR1 SNHLY, CDR2 FYNNEI. CDR3 nucleotide sequence: TGTGCCAGCAGTGAGGACAGGGGGGTCTATGGCTACACCTTC. Its protein is CASSEDRGVYGYTF.

The rearrangement links TRBV7-3 to TRBJ1-1, with D possibly being TRBD1 (6 bases). V lost 6 bases, J lost 3 bases, and 11 bases lay in between. The CDR3 totals 13 residues. CDR1 is SGHTA and CDR2 is FQGTGA in the germline V gene. The CDR3 sequence: CASSPGGHTEAFF. The CDR3, as DNA: TGTGCCAGCAGTCCGGGGGGGCACACTGAAGCTTTCTTT.

This clone is medium-sized in the sample. In DNA form, the CDR3 reads TGTGCCAGCAGCGGGGATCATGAAAAACTGTTTTTT. It codes for CASSGDHEKLFF. The chain combines TRBV6-5 with TRBJ1-4; D not certain. Trimming removed 6 bases at V and 6 bases at J, with 8 bases between. This CDR3 is built from 12 residues. The germline V gene encodes CDR1 MNHEY and CDR2 SVGAGI.

V is TRBV28 and J is TRBJ2-1; 10 nucleotides match TRBD1. V dropped 5 bases and J dropped 9; count of bases not matched to a gene: 10. There are 15 residues in the CDR3. Looked up from germline, CDR1 is MDHEN and CDR2 is SYDVKM. This CDR3 is CASSPQRQGALEQFF. The DNA of the CDR3 is TGTGCCAGCAGTCCCCAAAGACAGGGGGCGCTTGAGCAGTTCTTC.

The chain couples TRBV6-1 to TRBJ1-1, with 9 nucleotides matching TRBD1. V lost 6 bases and J lost 3; bases outside the gene matches: 8. Per the germline V gene, CDR1 is MNHNS and CDR2 is SASEGT. This CDR3 has 15 residues. For the CDR3, the DNA is TGTGCCAGCAGCGCGGGACAGGGTTTGGACACTGAAGCTTTCTTT. This codes for CASSAGQGLDTEAFF.

V and J are TRBV5-1 and TRBJ1-3, with unresolved D. Germline loops: CDR1 SGHRS, CDR2 YFSETQ. There are 15 residues in the CDR3. The ends were cut back, 0 bases at V and 1 base at J, with 8 bases in the middle. In DNA, the CDR3 is TGCGCCAGCAGCTTGGGATCCCAGTCTGGAAACACCATATATTTT. Protein: CASSLGSQSGNTIYF.

The genes are TRBV5-1 and TRBJ1-2, with no clear D. V was clipped by 3 bases and J by 6 bases, with 9 bases between them. This CDR3 spans 12 amino acids. Germline V lookup: CDR1 SGHRS, CDR2 YFSETQ. CDR3 sequence reads: CASSSVPDGYTF. The CDR3 DNA sequence: TGCGCCAGCAGCTCGGTACCGGATGGCTACACCTTC.

The chain combines TRBV5-1 with TRBJ1-4, with TRBD1 as a possible D gene (5 bases). This CDR3 spans 14 amino acids. CDR1 SGHRS and CDR2 YFSETQ come from the germline V gene. V was pared by 4 bases and J by 4 bases, with 11 bases between. Written as DNA, the CDR3 is TGCGCCAGCAGCATTCGGCAGGGTAATGAAAAACTGTTTTTT. Translation gives CASSIRQGNEKLFF.

This chain connects TRBV6-1 to TRBJ2-5, with D possibly being TRBD1 (6 bases). Germline lookup yields CDR1 MNHNS and CDR2 SASEGT. Trimming removed 4 bases from V and 9 bases from J, with 12 bases in between. This CDR3 has 12 residues. The CDR3 DNA follows: TGTGCCAGCAGTGGGGGGCTGAAGGCCCAGTACTTC. Translation: CASSGGLKAQYF.